This TCR beta chain is drawn from a study of blood T cells in healthy people across ages. Study results and caveats: Higher diversity and more naive CD4+ cells were features of long-lived donors, compared to aged donors. Observed TCR beta diversity per million T cells went down as age went up. This fall followed a roughly linear course with age. The CMV status of each donor remained undetermined, and this could have confounded shifts in expanded clonotypes.

V lost 4 bases, J lost 0 bases, and 10 bases lay in between. This CDR3 is 15 amino acids long. From germline, CDR1 is LGHNA and CDR2 YNFKEQ. Regarding this clonotype: Its specificity is not known.

A J-beta primer mix and a sample-barcoded 5' primer were used in a second PCR of roughly 7 to 12 cycles. Every single cDNA molecule received a tag from a template-switch adaptor with 12 random nucleotides. TCRdb recomputed calls from the 5' RACE reads with MiXCR, one row per CDR3 protein. The sample yields about 830,000 distinct CDR3 sequences, 58% seen once. The material sequenced was blood. The rearrangement uses TRBV4-2 and TRBJ2-4, with D maybe TRBD2 (5 bases). This sequence originates from a man younger than 40 in good health. CDR3 in DNA: TGTGCCAGCAGCCTTCTCGGGGTAGCCAAAAACATTCAGTACTTC. Protein: CASSLLGVAKNIQYF.